In its sample, the clone carrying this T cell receptor beta chain was seen a few times. Antigen: not known. The CDR3 consists of 14 residues. With 7 bases removed from V and 9 bases from J, the gap between germline ends came to 18 bases. The sample originates from a study of T-cell memory formation after mild COVID-19. Study outcomes and limitations: Some responding clones appeared in pre-infection memory, suggesting cross-reactive memory joined.

The TCR alpha and TCR beta cDNA libraries, bearing sample barcodes and UMIs, were generated by 5'RACE using constant-segment primers. TCRdb reanalysed the 5' RACE reads using MiXCR and keeps one entry per CDR3 protein. The sample consists of fewer than 400,000 distinct CDR3 sequences, approximately 12% of them appearing once. V is TRBV12-3 or TRBV12-4 and J is TRBJ2-2, with no clear D. Sequenced sample: PBMCs or a T cell subset sorted from them (not recorded which). The receptor was isolated from a young man who had mild COVID-19 (a few samples of this study predate the infection). Cell type and time point are not known. The CDR3 loop is CASNKPGPGWELFF. The DNA of the CDR3 is TGTGCCAGCAACAAGCCGGGCCCAGGCTGGGAGCTGTTTTTT.